This T cell receptor (beta chain) is drawn from a study of shared clonotypes between healthy human individuals. Study-level points and caveats: It was only blood that was sampled, and tissue repertoires likely differ. An anticipated effect of sequencing depth on clonotype sharing among donors was recognized.

Per sorted-subset replicate PCR, input was 200 to 250 ng DNA, representing around 29,000 T cell genomes. Per the study methods: For the immunoSEQ data, sequences were junction-only without quality scores, so filtering differed. The table came from immunoSEQ multiplex PCR; TCRdb's copy has only in-frame clones and leaves some out. V, J and clone size are those of that table, while D and trimming were read from the DNA. The sample has some 600,000 clones, around 96% seen once. The germline V and J ends were trimmed by 2 bases and 2 bases, with 7 bases remaining between them. From germline, CDR1 is MNHEY and CDR2 SMNVEV (reference sequence). The CDR3 sequence is 14 residues long. Naive CD8 cells lacked CD45RO and underwent positive selection for CCR7, leaving out terminally differentiated effector memory CD45RA+ cells. Regarding this clone: Its target is unknown.

The rearrangement uses TRBV27 and TRBJ1-3, with D unresolved. The sequencing input was naive CD8+ T cells sorted from blood. The clonotype originates from a woman in her thirties in good health. The CDR3 nucleotides read TGTGCCAGCAGTTTAAGGGTCCCTGGAAACACCATATATTTT. Its protein is CASSLRVPGNTIYF.